The 2 T cell receptor beta chains below all came from one sample that was sequenced in a study of shared clonotypes between healthy human individuals. Clones were sequenced by immunoSEQ multiplex PCR, and TCRdb holds only the in-frame ones, with some missing. The table lists 2 million to 2.5 million clones, about 95% of them singletons, with approximately 0.13% in the top ten. Specimen: naive CD4+ T cells sorted from blood. Subset indicated: CD45RA+ positively selected. These receptors all come from a man aged 18-30 years in good health.

The rearrangement joins TRBV6-5 to TRBJ1-5; D is uncertain. Germline lookup yields CDR1 MNHEY and CDR2 SVGAGI. The CDR3 has 13 residues. With 7 bases removed from V and 6 bases from J, the gap between germline ends came to 13 bases. The CDR3 protein is CASTASRTQPQHF. The CDR3 DNA reads TGTGCCAGCACCGCCAGCAGGACTCAGCCCCAGCATTTT.

This clone is a singleton in its sample. CDR3: CASSRSTAANTGELFF. In DNA form, the CDR3 reads TGCGCCAGCAGCAGGTCGACAGCCGCGAACACCGGGGAGCTGTTTTTT. This sequence joins TRBV5-1 and TRBJ2-2; D may be TRBD1 (5 bases). This CDR3 contains 16 residues. CDR1 is SGHRS and CDR2 is YFSETQ in the germline V gene. Trimming shortened V by 4 bases and J by 0 bases, and 13 bases separated the two germline ends.